Described below is a single T cell receptor (beta chain) sequence and its context. Germline assignment: CDR1 SGHTA and CDR2 FQGNSA. V dropped 1 base and J dropped 7 bases, with 17 bases sitting between them. The CDR3 is 16 residues long. Here immunoSEQ multiplex PCR was the method, and the copy in TCRdb shows in-frame clones only, minus some. The data show tens of thousands of clones, 85% to 95% seen once. The sample originates from a study of T cell changes during pregnancy in multiple sclerosis. The specimen comprised CD4+ T cells from peripheral blood mononuclear cells, sampled in the second trimester of pregnancy. This sequence was found in a female donor with multiple sclerosis, enrolled in a pregnancy study. V usage is TRBV7-2 and J usage is TRBJ1-5; D uncertain. CDR3: CASSLEGGRGGQPQHF. CDR3 in DNA: TGTGCCAGCAGCTTAGAGGGTGGGCGGGGAGGGCAGCCCCAGCATTTT.